This TCR beta chain was observed in a study of shared clonotypes between healthy human individuals. Source study methods: ImmunoSEQ gave junction-only sequences without quality scores, so filtering differed. The repertoire was sequenced with immunoSEQ multiplex PCR; TCRdb's copy has only in-frame clones and lacks some. V, J and clone size are taken as reported in that table, and D and trimming were inferred from the DNA itself. Found here are just over 2,000,000 clones, roughly 95% of them singletons; the top ten hold around 0.13%. The CDR3 covers 15 residues. Germline CDR1 reads SGHRS; CDR2 reads YFSETQ. Between the trimmed V and J ends, which lost 0 bases and 0 bases, there was a span of 9 bases.

This TCR came from a man aged 18 to 29 in good health. Sequencing input: naive CD4+ T cells sorted from blood. Subset denoted: CD45RA+ positively selected. This sequence joins TRBV5-1 and TRBJ1-1, with D uncertain. The CDR3: CASSLGKTMNTEAFF. In DNA, the CDR3 is TGCGCCAGCAGCTTGGGGAAGACAATGAACACTGAAGCTTTCTTT.